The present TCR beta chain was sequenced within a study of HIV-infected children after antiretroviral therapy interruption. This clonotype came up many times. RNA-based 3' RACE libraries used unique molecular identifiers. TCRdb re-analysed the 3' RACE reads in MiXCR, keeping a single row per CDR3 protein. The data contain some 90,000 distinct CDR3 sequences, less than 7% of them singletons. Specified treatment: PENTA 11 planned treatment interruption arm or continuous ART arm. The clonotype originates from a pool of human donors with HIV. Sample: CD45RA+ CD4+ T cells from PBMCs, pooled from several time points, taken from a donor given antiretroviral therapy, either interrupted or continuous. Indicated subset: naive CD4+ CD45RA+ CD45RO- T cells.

The DNA of the CDR3 is TGTGCCAGCAGCTTAGGCCGACACCTCGTGGAGGAGCAGTACTTC. Protein product: CASSLGRHLVEEQYF. The rearrangement joins TRBV11-3 to TRBJ2-7, with unresolved D. The CDR3 loop spans 15 amino acids. V was shortened by 1 base and J by 7 bases, with 17 bases between the two germline ends. The germline V gene has CDR1 SGHNT and CDR2 YENEEA.